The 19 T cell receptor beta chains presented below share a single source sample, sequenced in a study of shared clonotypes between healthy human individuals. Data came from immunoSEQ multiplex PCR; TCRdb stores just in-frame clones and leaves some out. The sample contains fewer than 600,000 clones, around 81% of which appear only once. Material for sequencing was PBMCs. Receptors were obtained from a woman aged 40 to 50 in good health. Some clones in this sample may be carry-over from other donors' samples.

The CDR3 bases are TGCGCCAGCAGCGCCGGACAGGGGACAACTAATGAAAAACTGTTTTTT. Translating gives CASSAGQGTTNEKLFF. The genes are TRBV4-1 and TRBJ1-4, with 9 bases fitting TRBD1. Germline assignment: CDR1 MGHRA and CDR2 YSYEKL. The CDR3 covers 16 residues. The V gene end was trimmed by 5 bases and the J gene end by 0 bases; junction bases not matched to a gene: 4.

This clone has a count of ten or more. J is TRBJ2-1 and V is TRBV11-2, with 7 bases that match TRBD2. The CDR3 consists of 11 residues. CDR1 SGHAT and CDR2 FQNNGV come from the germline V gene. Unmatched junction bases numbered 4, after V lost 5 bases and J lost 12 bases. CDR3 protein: CASSTGLGQFF. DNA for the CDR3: TGTGCCAGCAGCACCGGACTAGGGCAGTTCTTC.

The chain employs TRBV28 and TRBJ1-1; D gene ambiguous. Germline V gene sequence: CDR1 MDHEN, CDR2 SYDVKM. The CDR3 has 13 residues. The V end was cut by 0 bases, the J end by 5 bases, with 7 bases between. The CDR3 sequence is CASSLWAATEAFF. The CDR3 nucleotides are TGTGCCAGCAGTTTATGGGCGGCAACTGAAGCTTTCTTT. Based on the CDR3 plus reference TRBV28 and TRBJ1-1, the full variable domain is DVKVTQSSRYLVKRTGEKVFLECVQDMDHENMFWYRQDPGLGLRLIYFSYDVKMKEKGDIPEGYSVSREKKERFSLILESASTNQTSMYLCASSLWAATEAFFGQGTRLTVV.

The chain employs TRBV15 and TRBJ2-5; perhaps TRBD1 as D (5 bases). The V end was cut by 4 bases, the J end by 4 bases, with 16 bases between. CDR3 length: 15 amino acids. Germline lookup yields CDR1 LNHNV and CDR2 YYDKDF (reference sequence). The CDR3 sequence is CATSTLGQGLETQYF. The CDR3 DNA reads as TGTGCCACCAGCACCCTAGGTCAGGGTTTAGAGACCCAGTACTTC.

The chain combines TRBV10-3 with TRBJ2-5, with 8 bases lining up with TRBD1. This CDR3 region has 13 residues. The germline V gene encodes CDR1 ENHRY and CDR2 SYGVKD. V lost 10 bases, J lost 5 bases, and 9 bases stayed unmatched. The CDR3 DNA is TGTGCCACCGGACAGGGTGGTTTGGAGACCCAGTACTTC. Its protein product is CATGQGGLETQYF.

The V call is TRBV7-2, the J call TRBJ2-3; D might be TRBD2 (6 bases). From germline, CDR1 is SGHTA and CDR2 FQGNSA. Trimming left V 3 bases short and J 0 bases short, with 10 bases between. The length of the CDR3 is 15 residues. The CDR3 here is CASSFGGTSTDTQYF. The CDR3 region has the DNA TGTGCCAGCAGCTTCGGCGGGACTAGCACAGATACGCAGTATTTT.

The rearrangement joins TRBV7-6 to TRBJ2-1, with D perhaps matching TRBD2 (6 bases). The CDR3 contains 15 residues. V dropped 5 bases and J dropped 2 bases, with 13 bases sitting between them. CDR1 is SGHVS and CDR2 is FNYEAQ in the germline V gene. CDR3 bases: TGTGCCAGCAGCCCAGGACTAACCCCCTACAATGAGCAGTTCTTC. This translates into CASSPGLTPYNEQFF.

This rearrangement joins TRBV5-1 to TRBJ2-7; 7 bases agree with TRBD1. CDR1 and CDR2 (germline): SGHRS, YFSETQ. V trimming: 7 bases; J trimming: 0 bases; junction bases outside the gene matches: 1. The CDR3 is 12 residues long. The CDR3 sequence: CASRDSSYEQYF. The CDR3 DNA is TGCGCCAGCCGGGACAGCTCCTACGAGCAGTACTTC. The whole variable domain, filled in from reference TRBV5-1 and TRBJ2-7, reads KAGVTQTPRYLIKTRGQQVTLSCSPISGHRSVSWYQQTPGQGLQFLFEYFSETQRNKGNFPGRFSGRQFSNSRSEMNVSTLELGDSALYLCASRDSSYEQYFGPGTRLTVT.

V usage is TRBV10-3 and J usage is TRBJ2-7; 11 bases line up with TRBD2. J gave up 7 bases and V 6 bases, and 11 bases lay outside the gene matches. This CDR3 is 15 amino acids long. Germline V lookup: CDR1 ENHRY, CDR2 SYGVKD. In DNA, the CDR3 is TGTGCCATCAGGGCCGGGACTAGCGGAACGGGGGAGCAGTACTTC. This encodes CAIRAGTSGTGEQYF.

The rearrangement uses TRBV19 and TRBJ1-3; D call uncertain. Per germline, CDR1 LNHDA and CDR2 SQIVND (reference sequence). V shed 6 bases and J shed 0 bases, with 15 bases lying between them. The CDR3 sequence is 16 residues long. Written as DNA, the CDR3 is TGTGCCAGTAGCCTACTCCGATCAAGCTCTGGAAACACCATATATTTT. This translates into CASSLLRSSSGNTIYF.

CDR3 in amino acids: CASREKAGAPEYF. The CDR3 DNA sequence: TGCGCCAGCAGAGAGAAAGCGGGGGCCCCCGAGTACTTC. This chain uses TRBV5-1 with TRBJ2-7; TRBD2 matches 8 bases. The CDR3 loop spans 13 amino acids. V shed 5 bases, J shed 11 bases, and the junction held 12 bases outside the gene matches. Per germline, CDR1 SGHRS and CDR2 YFSETQ.

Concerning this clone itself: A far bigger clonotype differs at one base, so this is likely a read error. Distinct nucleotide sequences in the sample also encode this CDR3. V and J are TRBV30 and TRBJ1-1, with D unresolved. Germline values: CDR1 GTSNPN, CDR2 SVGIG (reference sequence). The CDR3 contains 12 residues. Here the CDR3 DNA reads TGTGCCTGGGCCCCGGGGAACACTGAGGCTTTCTTT. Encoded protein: CAWAPGNTEAFF.

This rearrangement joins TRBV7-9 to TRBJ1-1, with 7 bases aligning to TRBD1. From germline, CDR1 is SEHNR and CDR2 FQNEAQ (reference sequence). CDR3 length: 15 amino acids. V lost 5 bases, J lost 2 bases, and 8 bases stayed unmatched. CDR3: CASSRRRGGNTEAFF. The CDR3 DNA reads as TGTGCCAGCAGCCGGCGCAGAGGGGGCAACACTGAAGCTTTCTTT.

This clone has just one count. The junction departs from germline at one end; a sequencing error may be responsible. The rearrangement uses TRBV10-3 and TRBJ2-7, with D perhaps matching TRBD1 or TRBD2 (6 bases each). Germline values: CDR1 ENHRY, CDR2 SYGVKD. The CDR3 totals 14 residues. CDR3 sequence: CASSYSQGTYEQYF. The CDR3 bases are TGTGCCAGCAGTTACTCGCAGGGGACTTACGAGCAGTACTTC.

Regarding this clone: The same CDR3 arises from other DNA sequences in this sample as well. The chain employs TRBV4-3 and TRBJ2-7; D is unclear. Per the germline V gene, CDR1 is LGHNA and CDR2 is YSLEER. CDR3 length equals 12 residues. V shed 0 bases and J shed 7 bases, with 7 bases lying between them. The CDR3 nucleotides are TGCGCCAGCAGCCAAGAATATGGGGAGCAGTACTTC. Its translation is CASSQEYGEQYF.

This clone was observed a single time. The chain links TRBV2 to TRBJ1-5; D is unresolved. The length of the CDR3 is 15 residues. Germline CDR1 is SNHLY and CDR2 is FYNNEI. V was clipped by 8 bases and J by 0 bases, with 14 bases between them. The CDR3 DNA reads TGTGCCAGCCAACTCTGGCAGAATAGCAATCAGCCCCAGCATTTT. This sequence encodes CASQLWQNSNQPQHF.

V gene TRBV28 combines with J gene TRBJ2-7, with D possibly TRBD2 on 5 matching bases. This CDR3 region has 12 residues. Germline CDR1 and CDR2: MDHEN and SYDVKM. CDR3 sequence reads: CVTAEGSYEQYF. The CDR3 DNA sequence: TGTGTTACGGCCGAGGGCTCCTACGAGCAGTACTTC.

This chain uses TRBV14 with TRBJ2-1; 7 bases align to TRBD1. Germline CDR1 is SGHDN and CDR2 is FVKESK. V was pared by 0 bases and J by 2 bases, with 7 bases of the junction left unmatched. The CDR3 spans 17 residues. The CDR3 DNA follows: TGTGCCAGCAGCCAAGATATCGGGACAGCACCCTACAATGAGCAGTTCTTC. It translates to CASSQDIGTAPYNEQFF.

The CDR3: CASTPAGWAYEQYF. CDR3 DNA sequence: TGTGCCAGCACCCCGGCAGGGTGGGCCTACGAGCAGTACTTC. The V call is TRBV28, the J call TRBJ2-7, with TRBD1 as a possible D gene (5 bases). The CDR3 sequence is 14 residues long. Looked up from germline, CDR1 is MDHEN and CDR2 is SYDVKM. Trimming shortened V by 7 bases and J by 2 bases, and 15 bases separated the two germline ends. The full variable domain, rest sourced from reference TRBV28 and TRBJ2-7, is DVKVTQSSRYLVKRTGEKVFLECVQDMDHENMFWYRQDPGLGLRLIYFSYDVKMKEKGDIPEGYSVSREKKERFSLILESASTNQTSMYLCASTPAGWAYEQYFGPGTRLTVT.